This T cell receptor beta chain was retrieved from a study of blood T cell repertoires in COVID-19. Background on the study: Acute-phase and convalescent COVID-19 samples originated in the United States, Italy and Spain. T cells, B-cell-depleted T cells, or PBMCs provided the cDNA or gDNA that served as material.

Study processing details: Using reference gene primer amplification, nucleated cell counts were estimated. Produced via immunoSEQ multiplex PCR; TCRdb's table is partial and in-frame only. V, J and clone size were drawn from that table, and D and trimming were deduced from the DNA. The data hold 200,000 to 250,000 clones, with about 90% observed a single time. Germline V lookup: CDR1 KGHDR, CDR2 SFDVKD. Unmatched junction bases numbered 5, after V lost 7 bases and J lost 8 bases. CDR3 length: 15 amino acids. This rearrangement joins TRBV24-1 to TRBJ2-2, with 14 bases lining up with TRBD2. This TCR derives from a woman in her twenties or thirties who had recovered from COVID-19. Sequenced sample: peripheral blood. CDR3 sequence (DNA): TGTGCCACCAGAGGACTAGCGGGGGGATTGGGGGAGCTGTTTTTT. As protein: CATRGLAGGLGELFF.